The TCR beta chain under discussion was sequenced for a study of shared clonotypes between healthy human individuals. Study context: A few men and two women, aged 18 to 49, were donors.

The CDR3 is 13 amino acids. The germline CDR1 and CDR2 sequences are SGDLS and YYNGEE. Deletions cut 3 bases from V and 1 base from J, with 8 bases between. The assay ran at deep level. Produced via immunoSEQ multiplex PCR; TCRdb's table is partial and in-frame only. The table records hundreds of thousands of clones, roughly 72% of them present only once. The chain couples TRBV9 to TRBJ2-7, with D hard to call. Sequenced sample: PBMCs. The source is a middle-aged woman in good health. Some clones in this sample may be carry-over from other donors' samples. CDR3: CASSDEESYEQYF. The CDR3 DNA is TGTGCCAGCAGCGACGAGGAATCCTACGAGCAGTACTTC. The full variable domain, in which reference TRBV9 and TRBJ2-7 provide the parts outside the CDR3, is DSGVTQTPKHLITATGQRVTLRCSPRSGDLSVYWYQQSLDQGLQFLIQYYNGEERAKGNILERFSAQQFPDLHSELNLSSLELGDSALYFCASSDEESYEQYFGPGTRLTVT.